This TCR beta chain is from a study of cytomegalovirus exposure and HLA in healthy donors. Overall study findings and caveats: Per published reports, the classifier diagnosed cytomegalovirus status with high specificity and sensitivity. Later on, a genetic analysis was performed. It linked a missense variant in DCLRE1C with V- and J-gene trimming of TCR beta.

Primers included in the PCR were 60 Vbeta and 13 Jbeta primers. Clones were read by immunoSEQ multiplex PCR, and TCRdb kept only the in-frame ones, dropping some. The sample contains about 130,000 clones, around 73% of which appear only once. The CDR3 sequence is 17 residues long. V lost 0 bases to trimming and J lost 2 bases, with 12 bases between them. The V gene's germline CDR1 is SGHNT and CDR2 YYREEE (reference sequence). Points on this clone: The target antigen is unknown.

The chain links TRBV5-4 to TRBJ2-6, with D perhaps TRBD1 (5 bases). The clonotype originates from a female donor in good health and CMV-seronegative. Material for sequencing was PBMCs. CDR3 in amino acids: CASSLGYGRAGANVLTF. The DNA of the CDR3 is TGTGCCAGCAGCTTGGGATACGGCAGGGCTGGGGCCAACGTCCTGACTTTC. Using reference TRBV5-4 and TRBJ2-6 for the parts outside the CDR3, the full variable domain is ETGVTQSPTHLIKTRGQQVTLRCSSQSGHNTVSWYQQALGQGPQFIFQYYREEENGRGNFPPRFSGLQFPNYSSELNVNALELDDSALYLCASSLGYGRAGANVLTFGAGSRLTVL.